The rows below give T cell receptor beta chains drawn from one sample of a study of OX40 agonist ivuxolimab in advanced cancers. The protocol was immunoSEQ multiplex PCR, while the TCRdb copy is restricted to in-frame clones and leaves out a portion. The table has more than 95,000 clones, 75% to 95% seen once; the top ten hold around 0.3%. The sample consisted of CD4+ or CD8+ T cells sorted from blood, taken in a trial of the OX40 agonist ivuxolimab. The receptors come from an adult with an advanced solid tumor such as melanoma, head and neck, liver or kidney cancer. CDR3s leave out the opening cysteine and the closing phenylalanine or tryptophan. The order of the fields is V gene, D gene, CDR3 protein. D genes are given only for firm matches.

TRBV5-1	TRBD1	ASSWDRGRGNEQF
TRBV2	TRBD2	ASRLAGGTEANEQF
TRBV30	NA	AWQSQGWSLETQY
TRBV10-1	NA	ASSESIGGLGTDTQY
TRBV5-4	NA	ASSRELLSYNEQF
TRBV6-5	NA	ASSDIGNYGYT
TRBV5-6	NA	ASSIGRGSEQY
TRBV7-3	TRBD2	ASSHGLAGGKFGEQF
TRBV2	NA	ASSPEVVRIYNEQF
TRBV11-2	NA	ASSQGLLYEQY
TRBV5-1	TRBD1	ASSLGTGAYEQY
TRBV28	NA	ASSFLGTDYEQY
TRBV27	NA	ASSLSSLANYEQY
TRBV7-9	TRBD1	ASSLRDRVAGELF
TRBV19	NA	ASSTQDGSSYEQY
TRBV5-6	NA	ASSPGLMNTGELF
TRBV6-1	NA	ASSEQVIQGKHYGYT
TRBV14	NA	ASRRSFHTDTQY
TRBV6-1	NA	ASSESRNTIY
TRBV11-3	NA	ASSSWTDDAQY
TRBV28	NA	ASTPMGQASYEQY
TRBV5-4	TRBD1	ASSSRSGTGSYEQY
TRBV10-3	TRBD2	AIKTSGSGDTQY
TRBV5-4	TRBD2	ASSLARDGRAGNEQF
TRBV20-1	NA	SAPDTPEAF
TRBV18	TRBD2	ASSQAGESHEQY
TRBV5-4	NA	ASSLGSGQSSGYT
TRBV7-9	NA	ASSLEGDTQY
TRBV6-6	TRBD1	ASKGGGLLEKLF
TRBV7-2	TRBD1	ASSRASTGGAGETQY
TRBV7-6	TRBD2	ASSLEEREWTGELF
TRBV28	TRBD2	ASSLLLAGLDEQF
TRBV5-1	NA	ASSWVGYLGRSSGNTIY
TRBV11-2	NA	ASSLAGFLDEQY
TRBV18	TRBD1	ASSQEGQGIGNTIY
TRBV28	NA	ASSPLPGRRRWKLF
TRBV7-2	NA	ASSLGRGQNYEQY
TRBV28	NA	ASSLVRTEAF